What follows are 30 T cell receptor beta chains derived from one specimen sequenced in a study of cytomegalovirus exposure and HLA in healthy donors. Assay used: immunoSEQ multiplex PCR; TCRdb lists only in-frame clones, some missing. Found here are roughly 60,000 clones, around 90% of them singletons; the top ten hold 1.3%. Sequencing was performed on PBMCs. These receptors all stem from a woman younger than 30 in good health and CMV-seronegative.

The J gene is TRBJ2-1, the V gene TRBV5-1, with 12 bases that match TRBD2. The CDR3 has 15 residues. Germline V gives CDR1 SGHRS, CDR2 YFSETQ. V trimming: 4 bases; J trimming: 4 bases; junction bases outside the gene matches: 3. The CDR3 sequence: CASSPGTSGYNEQFF. The CDR3, as DNA: TGCGCCAGCAGCCCCGGGACTAGCGGGTACAATGAGCAGTTCTTC.

A single count supports this clone. Other nucleotide sequences from this sample produce the same CDR3. The gene calls are TRBV20-1 and TRBJ2-7, with unresolved D. CDR3 size: 11 residues. CDR1 and CDR2 from the germline V gene are DFQATT and SNEGSKA (reference sequence). Trimming pared 5 bases from V and 3 bases from J, leaving 8 bases between. CDR3 nucleotides: TGCAGTGCTCTCAATAGCTACGAGCAGTACTTC. Protein product: CSALNSYEQYF.

J is TRBJ2-2 and V is TRBV6-5, with a tentative D call TRBD1 (6 bases). Trimming removed 6 bases at V and 5 bases at J, with 10 bases between. Germline CDR1 and CDR2: MNHEY and SVGAGI. The CDR3 loop spans 13 amino acids. CDR3 nucleotide sequence: TGTGCCAGCAGCCTCGGACAGACCGGGGAGCTGTTTTTT. This encodes CASSLGQTGELFF.

The chain recombines TRBV18 with TRBJ2-1; TRBD2 is a possible D gene (5 bases). The germline V gene has CDR1 KGHSH and CDR2 LQKENI. The length of the CDR3 is 15 residues. Trimming left V 6 bases short and J 0 bases short, with 12 bases between. The CDR3 sequence is CASSQDWSSYNEQFF. The CDR3 DNA reads TGTGCCAGCTCCCAGGACTGGAGCTCCTACAATGAGCAGTTCTTC.

The J gene is TRBJ2-7, the V gene TRBV29-1; the D gene is possibly TRBD1 (6 bases). Germline CDR1 and CDR2: SQVTM and ANQGSEA. CDR3 length equals 14 residues. Trimming took 0 bases from V and 4 from J, leaving 13 bases between them. The CDR3 DNA follows: TGCAGCGTTGAAGATAGGACAGAGTCTTACGAGCAGTACTTC. Protein sequence: CSVEDRTESYEQYF.

The chain couples TRBV6-1 to TRBJ2-7, with TRBD1 matching over 7 bases. V was clipped by 0 bases and J by 0 bases; unmatched bases: 8. This CDR3 has 17 amino acids. Germline V CDR1 and CDR2: MNHNS, SASEGT. The CDR3 sequence: CASSEAIGTAPSYEQYF. As DNA, the CDR3 is TGTGCCAGCAGTGAAGCGATAGGGACAGCACCCTCCTACGAGCAGTACTTC.

The chain carries TRBV19 and TRBJ1-2; TRBD1 aligns across 7 bases. The CDR3 spans 13 residues. Per germline, CDR1 LNHDA and CDR2 SQIVND (reference sequence). After removal of 6 bases from V and 8 bases from J, the junction contained 9 bases not matched to a gene. The CDR3 sequence is CASRVDRAGGYTF. CDR3 nucleotides: TGTGCCAGTAGGGTTGACAGGGCCGGGGGCTACACCTTC.

This clone was picked up one time. The V and J genes are TRBV7-9 and TRBJ1-1; D unclear. Germline-derived CDR1 and CDR2 are SEHNR and FQNEAQ (reference sequence). V lost 2 bases and J 0 bases, leaving 10 bases between the germline ends. This CDR3 has 15 residues. CDR3 coding DNA: TGTGCCAGCAGCTTAAAAGAGGGCATGAACACTGAAGCTTTCTTT. Its protein product is CASSLKEGMNTEAFF.

The V call is TRBV2, the J call TRBJ1-5; maybe TRBD1 (6 bases). Germline V gene lookup returns CDR1 SNHLY and CDR2 FYNNEI. V was trimmed by 4 bases and J by 11 bases, leaving 21 bases between them. There are 15 residues in the CDR3. The CDR3 nucleotides are TGTGCCAGCAGTGCGGCCCCGGCGGACAGCGGGGCCCAGCATTTT. It is translated as CASSAAPADSGAQHF.

The chain has TRBV7-6 and TRBJ2-7; D perhaps matches TRBD1 (6 bases). Germline CDR1 SGHVS, CDR2 FNYEAQ. Trimming removed 4 bases at V and 5 bases at J, with 15 bases between. The CDR3 has 14 amino acids. CDR3 DNA sequence: TGTGCCAGCAGCTCCCTCGGGACATCCGACGAGCAGTACTTC. It specifies CASSSLGTSDEQYF.

This clone was counted between two and nine times. The genes are TRBV6-1 and TRBJ2-3; a weak D match, TRBD2 (5 bases). The CDR3 totals 13 residues. The germline V and J ends were trimmed by 4 bases and 4 bases, with 9 bases remaining between them. Per the germline V gene, CDR1 is MNHNS and CDR2 is SASEGT. The CDR3 sequence: CASSGAEADTQYF. The DNA for the CDR3 is TGTGCCAGCAGTGGGGCGGAGGCAGATACGCAGTATTTT.

Here the CDR3 reads CASTRLAGGPGTDTQYF. The CDR3 DNA sequence: TGTGCCAGCACCAGACTAGCGGGAGGCCCAGGCACAGATACGCAGTATTTT. V and J are TRBV28 and TRBJ2-3, with 13 bases matching TRBD2. The J segment lost 1 base and the V segment lost 7 bases, leaving 8 bases of the junction unmatched. Germline V CDR1 and CDR2: MDHEN, SYDVKM. This CDR3 is built from 17 residues.

This clone has just a few counts. The chain is built from TRBV7-2 and TRBJ1-2, with D uncertain. V lost 1 base and J 4 bases, leaving 7 bases between the germline ends. This CDR3 region has 13 residues. Germline V lookup: CDR1 SGHTA, CDR2 FQGNSA. CDR3 sequence (DNA): TGTGCCAGCAGCTTAGAAACTCTCTATGGCTACACCTTC. It codes for CASSLETLYGYTF.

This clone was seen a single time. V usage is TRBV28 and J usage is TRBJ2-2; 7 positions match TRBD1. Germline CDR1 MDHEN, CDR2 SYDVKM. J gave up 0 bases and V 4 bases, and 2 bases lay outside the gene matches. The CDR3 is 15 amino acids. CDR3 sequence reads: CASSSGQTNTGELFF. The CDR3 DNA reads TGTGCCAGCAGTTCGGGACAGACGAACACCGGGGAGCTGTTTTTT.

The chain employs TRBV6-5 and TRBJ1-1; D is ambiguous. Trimming stripped 2 bases from V and 1 base from J, with 8 bases between. Germline loops: CDR1 MNHEY, CDR2 SVGAGI. This CDR3 is built from 14 residues. The CDR3 spells CASSYRRQNTEAFF. The DNA of the CDR3 is TGTGCCAGCAGTTACCGCCGACAGAACACTGAAGCTTTCTTT.

The rearrangement joins TRBV7-8 to TRBJ2-4; perhaps TRBD1 as D (5 bases). The CDR3 extends over 15 amino acids. CDR1 SGHVS and CDR2 FQNEAQ come from the germline V gene. Trimming cost V 1 base and J 7 bases, with 14 bases left between them. The CDR3 DNA is TGTGCCAGCAGCTTAGGCGGACAAGCGCCGAACATTCAGTACTTC. Translation gives CASSLGGQAPNIQYF.

The chain combines TRBV7-9 with TRBJ1-2; D not resolved. CDR1 SEHNR and CDR2 FQNEAQ come from the germline V gene (reference sequence). The V end lost 6 bases, the J end lost 0 bases, and 14 bases lay between the germline ends. The CDR3 has 15 residues. The CDR3 DNA follows: TGTGCCAGCAGGTTGGGTGGCACAGCTAACTATGGCTACACCTTC. Protein: CASRLGGTANYGYTF.

The J gene is TRBJ2-1, the V gene TRBV5-6; 13 bases match TRBD2. Germline CDR1 SGHDT, CDR2 YYEEEE. The CDR3 totals 15 residues. The junction had 2 bases not matched to a gene; V was cut back by 4 bases and J by 4 bases. This CDR3 is CASSRLAGGYNEQFF. The CDR3 bases are TGTGCCAGCAGCAGACTAGCGGGGGGATACAATGAGCAGTTCTTC.

The chain is built from TRBV5-1 and TRBJ2-5, with 14 bases matching TRBD2. Germline CDR1 reads SGHRS; CDR2 reads YFSETQ. V was clipped by 4 bases and J by 3 bases; unmatched bases: 2. The CDR3 contains 15 residues. CDR3 coding DNA: TGCGCCAGCAGCGTGGGACTAGCGGGGGAAGAGACCCAGTACTTC. It is translated as CASSVGLAGEETQYF.

The rearrangement links TRBV6-1 to TRBJ1-5; D call uncertain. Looked up from germline, CDR1 is MNHNS and CDR2 is SASEGT. The CDR3 consists of 14 residues. Trimming stripped 5 bases from V and 1 base from J, with 9 bases between. The CDR3: CASSPSPSNQPQHF. In DNA, the CDR3 is TGTGCCAGCAGTCCGAGCCCCAGCAATCAGCCCCAGCATTTT.

The chain recombines TRBV2 with TRBJ1-2; 9 bases fit TRBD1. CDR1 and CDR2 (germline): SNHLY, FYNNEI. This CDR3 is built from 12 residues. Trimming took 9 bases from V and 8 from J; bases not matched to a gene: 7. In DNA, the CDR3 is TGTGCCAGATTGGGACAGGGAGGCGGCTACACCTTC. Its translation: CARLGQGGGYTF.

The rearrangement links TRBV6-6 to TRBJ2-2; D might be TRBD1 (5 bases). CDR3 length: 14 residues. V dropped 5 bases and J dropped 1 base, with 8 bases sitting between them. Looked up from germline, CDR1 is MNHNY and CDR2 is SVGAGI (reference sequence). The CDR3 DNA reads as TGTGCCAGCAGTCCAACAGGGAACACCGGGGAGCTGTTTTTT. It encodes CASSPTGNTGELFF.

The V gene is TRBV25-1, the J gene TRBJ2-6; the match to TRBD1 covers 10 bases. This CDR3 is 16 amino acids long. In germline, CDR1 is MGHDK, CDR2 SYGVNS. V lost 6 bases, J lost 8 bases, and 10 bases stayed unmatched. The CDR3 region has the DNA TGTGCCAGCAGCAGAGGAGGGACAGGGGATACCAACGTCCTGACTTTC. Translating gives CASSRGGTGDTNVLTF.

The chain carries TRBV29-1 and TRBJ2-3, with 9 bases aligning to TRBD1. CDR3 size: 13 residues. The V gene's germline CDR1 is SQVTM and CDR2 ANQGSEA. V was pared by 7 bases and J by 3 bases, with 5 bases of the junction left unmatched. The CDR3 sequence: CSATGGRTDTQYF. CDR3 DNA sequence: TGCAGCGCTACAGGGGGCAGGACAGATACGCAGTATTTT.

The V and J genes are TRBV5-6 and TRBJ2-5, with no clear D. The V end lost 0 bases, the J end lost 4 bases, and 7 bases lay between the germline ends. This CDR3 region has 13 residues. The germline CDR1 and CDR2 sequences are SGHDT and YYEEEE. CDR3 in amino acids: CASSLGSGETQYF. The CDR3 DNA is TGTGCCAGCAGCTTGGGATCGGGAGAGACCCAGTACTTC.

This sequence joins TRBV25-1 and TRBJ2-5, with D tentatively TRBD1 (6 bases). The germline V gene encodes CDR1 MGHDK and CDR2 SYGVNS. Between the trimmed V and J ends, which lost 6 bases and 4 bases, there was a span of 15 bases. This CDR3 comprises 14 residues. The CDR3 reads CASSEGQGRETQYF. CDR3 DNA sequence: TGTGCCAGCAGCGAGGGACAAGGAAGAGAGACCCAGTACTTC. The variable domain in full, completed from reference TRBV25-1 and TRBJ2-5, reads EADIYQTPRYLVIGTGKKITLECSQTMGHDKMYWYQQDPGMELHLIHYSYGVNSTEKGDLSSESTVSRIRTEHFPLTLESARPSHTSQYLCASSEGQGRETQYFGPGTRLLVL.

This chain links TRBV23-1 with TRBJ1-2, with D possibly matching TRBD1 (5 bases). TRBV23-1 is designated an ORF whose function remains uncertain. The CDR3 consists of 17 residues. The V and J ends lost 3 bases and 6 bases respectively, with 23 bases between them. CDR3 sequence reads: CASSHKGLGWVLNGYTF. In nucleotides, the CDR3 is TGCGCCAGCAGTCATAAGGGGTTGGGGTGGGTCCTTAATGGCTACACCTTC.

This chain uses TRBV14 with TRBJ1-2; 9 nucleotides match TRBD1. Germline V gene lookup returns CDR1 SGHDN and CDR2 FVKESK. CDR3 length: 17 residues. V lost 4 bases, J lost 8 bases, and 17 bases stayed unmatched. The CDR3 region has the DNA TGTGCCAGCAGCCTACTTGGTCGGACAGGGGACGGGGGAGGCTACACCTTC. It encodes CASSLLGRTGDGGGYTF.

The chain recombines TRBV9 with TRBJ1-2; 9 bases map to TRBD1. Trimming took 0 bases from V and 6 from J; bases not matched to a gene: 3. The CDR3 runs 14 residues. Germline lookup yields CDR1 SGDLS and CDR2 YYNGEE. The DNA for the CDR3 is TGTGCCAGCAGCGTAGTGCGACAGGGGGATGGCTACACCTTC. It specifies CASSVVRQGDGYTF.

The table lists this clone with a count of one. The chain recombines TRBV13 with TRBJ2-5; TRBD2 aligns across 13 bases. The CDR3 is 17 amino acids. V lost 2 bases and J lost 1; bases outside the gene matches: 4. The germline V gene has CDR1 PRHDT and CDR2 FYEKMQ (reference sequence). The chain's CDR3 is CASSLLGTSGVQETQYF. Here the CDR3 DNA reads TGTGCCAGCAGCTTATTGGGGACTAGCGGGGTCCAAGAGACCCAGTACTTC.